This TCR beta chain was obtained from a study of blood T cell repertoires in COVID-19. In the study overall: The analysed material was cDNA or gDNA that came from T cells, B-cell-depleted T cells, or PBMCs.

Profiled with immunoSEQ multiplex PCR; TCRdb holds only in-frame clones, not every one. The sample has about 51,000 clones, about 86% seen once. The CDR3 has 14 residues. Germline loops: CDR1 GTSNPN, CDR2 SVGIG (reference sequence). Trimming left V 5 bases short and J 4 bases short, with 17 bases between. This receptor was taken from a man aged 55 to 70 with acute or convalescent COVID-19. What was sequenced was peripheral blood. The chain couples TRBV30 to TRBJ2-5; no firm D call. DNA for the CDR3: TGTGCCTGGCAAACGCCCAGGTCCCGAGAGACCCAGTACTTC. Encoded protein: CAWQTPRSRETQYF.